This record covers a single T cell receptor (beta chain). The V and J ends lost 2 bases and 5 bases, in that order; junction bases with no gene match: 5. The CDR3 runs to 15 residues. In germline, CDR1 is MNHNS, CDR2 SASEGT. This record belongs to a study of shared clonotypes between healthy human individuals. Using immunoSEQ multiplex PCR, the repertoire was profiled, and TCRdb retains in-frame clones only, with some absent. This table holds about 960,000 clones, over 75% found once. The chain combines TRBV6-1 with TRBJ1-1, with TRBD1 matching over 10 bases. Sample: memory CD4+ T cells sorted from blood. As to subset: CD45RA-negative fraction. The source of this sequence is a young man in good health. The CDR3 DNA follows: TGTGCCAGCAGTGAACGGGGACAGGGGTGGACTGAAGCTTTCTTT. This gives the protein CASSERGQGWTEAFF.